The present entry profiles one T cell receptor beta chain with its context. The sample comes from a study of CD8 T cells in Susac syndrome. Random hexamers were used to reverse transcribe roughly 0.45 to 1 ug of RNA. Across 54 Vbeta and 13 Jbeta, immunoSEQ multiplex PCR amplified TCR beta CDR3. TCRdb ran MiXCR on the immunoSEQ multiplex PCR reads and lists one entry per CDR3 protein. The sample contains approximately 110,000 distinct CDR3 sequences, 90% to 95% of which appear only once. V was clipped by 3 bases and J by 9 bases; unmatched bases: 9. The CDR3 is 15 amino acids. CDR1 is MGHRA, CDR2 YSYEKL, per germline. Peripheral blood CD8+ and CD4+ T cells were profiled by TCR beta sequencing. Healthy donors served as age- and sex-matched controls. Negative isolation was used for CD8+ and CD4+ T cells, and FACS enrichment was applied to TEMRA cells.

Specimen: CD4+ T cells from PBMCs. This receptor was identified in a human donor in good health. J is TRBJ2-1 and V is TRBV4-1, with 9 nucleotides matching TRBD1. The CDR3 spells CASSQTGTGSGEQFF. The DNA of the CDR3 is TGCGCCAGCAGCCAGACCGGGACAGGGAGTGGTGAGCAGTTCTTC.